This section outlines one T cell receptor (beta chain) sequence together with its context. The V end lost 2 bases, the J end lost 0 bases, and 10 bases lay between the germline ends. The germline CDR1 and CDR2 sequences are SGHTA and FQGNSA. CDR3 length equals 15 residues. Per the study methods: The assay estimated nucleated cells by amplifying reference gene primers. Sequencing was performed with immunoSEQ multiplex PCR; in TCRdb, only in-frame clones are kept and a portion is missing. The DNA was the basis for D and trimming; V, J and clone size are from that table. Seen here are roughly 140,000 clones, about 86% observed once, and the top ten hold 7.5% to 9%. This specimen comes from a study of blood T cell repertoires in COVID-19. Study-wide background: Samples taken during acute and convalescent COVID-19 were collected in the United States, Italy and Spain. In each case, the material was cDNA or gDNA derived from T cells, B-cell-depleted T cells, or PBMCs.

Sequenced input: peripheral blood. V gene TRBV7-2 combines with J gene TRBJ1-2; D gene unclear. This sequence was found in a human donor in a cohort sampled during active COVID-19. The CDR3 region is CASSLSTLTNYGYTF. CDR3 DNA: TGTGCCAGCAGCTTATCGACTCTCACTAACTATGGCTACACCTTC.